This TCR beta chain was identified during a study of cytomegalovirus exposure and HLA in healthy donors. A remark on this clone: The antigen is unknown.

The study, taken as a whole, reports: In a later analysis, a genetic analysis reported fewer productive-TCR N-insertions in an Asian-associated ancestry cluster than the cohort average. Some V segments, TRBV6-2 and TRBV6-3 among them, were indistinguishable and were therefore excluded. Reported findings show TCR beta sequences accurately forecast HLA-A and HLA-B alleles in most subjects.

The CDR3 spans 15 residues. Trimming stripped 1 base from V and 3 bases from J, with 9 bases between. Germline-derived CDR1 and CDR2 are LGHNA and YNFKEQ. This PCR relied on a set of 60 Vbeta primers and 13 Jbeta primers. Sequencing used immunoSEQ multiplex PCR; TCRdb keeps in-frame clones, though not all of them. This repertoire shows tens of thousands of clones, about 78% found once; its top ten account for about an eighth. Participants comprised healthy donors of bone marrow. The sample taken for sequencing was PBMCs. The clonotype was recovered from a woman between 40 and 55 years old in good health and CMV-seropositive. This sequence joins TRBV4-2 and TRBJ2-2; D may be TRBD2 (5 bases). The CDR3 spells CASSQGTRHTGELFF. The CDR3 DNA follows: TGTGCCAGCAGCCAAGGCACTAGGCACACCGGGGAGCTGTTTTTT.